These 4 T cell receptor beta chains originate from one sample sequenced in a study of T cells in Graves' hyperthyroidism and ophthalmopathy. Authors of the study amplified TCR beta CDR3 regions from RNA transcripts. The TCR CDR3 was amplified in a first-round RT-PCR using the HTBI primer set. TCRdb reprocessed the multiplex PCR reads via MiXCR and lists one record per CDR3 protein. The data contain around 300,000 distinct CDR3 sequences, around 13% of them singletons. Sequences were obtained from blood. The receptors were sampled from a woman between 35 and 50 years old with Graves' ophthalmopathy.

This clonotype appeared many times. The chain carries TRBV6-1 and TRBJ2-2, with 7 bases that match TRBD2. The ends lost 5 bases at V and 4 bases at J; junction bases unmatched: 10. The CDR3 sequence is 16 residues long. Germline CDR1 and CDR2: MNHNS and SASEGT. The CDR3 is CASSRRGGIATGELFF. As DNA, the CDR3 is TGTGCCAGCAGTAGGAGGGGAGGGATAGCCACCGGGGAGCTGTTTTTT.

For this clonotype: A much larger clone lies one base from this, so it may be a read error. This chain uses TRBV19 with TRBJ1-5; D might be TRBD1 (6 bases). In germline, CDR1 is LNHDA, CDR2 SQIVND (reference sequence). This CDR3 region has 13 residues. The CDR3 is CASWGPSDQPQHF. CDR3 coding DNA: TGTGCCAGTTGGGGGCCTAGCGATCAGCCCCAGCATTTT. Complete variable domain (other parts from reference TRBV19 and TRBJ1-5): DGGITQSPKYLFRKEGQNVTLSCEQNLNHDAMYWYRQDPGQGLRLIYYSQIVNDFQKGDIAEGYSVSREKKESFPLTVTSAQKNPTAFYLCASWGPSDQPQHFGDGTRLSIL.

This clonotype was observed many times. V and J are TRBV6-1 and TRBJ2-1; 8 bases line up with TRBD2. Trimming at V came to 2 bases and at J to 8 bases, leaving 8 bases not matched to a gene. CDR3 size: 15 residues. Per germline, CDR1 MNHNS and CDR2 SASEGT. DNA of the CDR3: TGTGCCAGCAGTGAATTATGGACTAGCTTGGATGAGCAGTTCTTC. It codes for CASSELWTSLDEQFF.

This clonotype has ten or more counts. The J gene is TRBJ2-7, the V gene TRBV2, with unresolved D. This CDR3 has 14 amino acids. CDR1 and CDR2 from the germline V gene are SNHLY and FYNNEI. V gave up 6 bases and J gave up 3 bases, with 15 bases separating them. The CDR3 sequence: CASRRLTVGYEQYF. The DNA of the CDR3 is TGTGCCAGCAGACGATTAACAGTCGGCTACGAGCAGTACTTC. Together with reference TRBV2 and TRBJ2-7, the CDR3 gives the full variable domain: EPEVTQTPSHQVTQMGQEVILRCVPISNHLYFYWYRQILGQKVEFLVSFYNNEISEKSEIFDDQFSVERPDGSNFTLKIRSTKLEDSAMYFCASRRLTVGYEQYFGPGTRLTVT.